A single T cell receptor beta chain is shown here with its context. Sequenced by immunoSEQ multiplex PCR; TCRdb stores in-frame clones only, minus some. The data contain under 250,000 clones, 70% to 90% of them seen just once; the ten biggest clones take up 11%. This sample is part of a study of blood T cell repertoires in COVID-19. Germline-derived CDR1 and CDR2 are MNHEY and SVGEGT. The V end lost 0 bases, the J end lost 5 bases, and 16 bases lay between the germline ends. This CDR3 region has 17 residues. J is TRBJ2-2 and V is TRBV6-2 or TRBV6-3, with unresolved D. The sequenced material came from PBMCs or T cells enriched from blood (not recorded which). The sequence was collected from a young man who had recovered from COVID-19. As DNA, the CDR3 is TGTGCCAGCAGTTACTCGACCACTACCTCAGCTACCGGGGAGCTGTTTTTT. Translation: CASSYSTTTSATGELFF.